Listed here are 25 T cell receptor beta chains from one sample, sequenced in a study of vaccination and CD4 T cells after COVID-19. These receptors lack a known antigen. Oncomine TCR Beta short-read sequencing was applied to DNA from cultured CD4+ T cells. TCRdb itself ran the PCR reads through MiXCR, one entry per CDR3 protein. This sample has 10,000 or so distinct CDR3 sequences, with 50% to 60% found just once. Documented treatment: 10-day PBMC culture with coronavirus spike peptide pools or control peptides (ViraFEST assay). Specimen: CD4+ T cells from blood, cultured in vitro. The receptor source for this set is a human donor who had recovered from COVID-19.

This chain uses TRBV9 with TRBJ2-2, with 10 bases matching TRBD2. Germline CDR1 reads SGDLS; CDR2 reads YYNGEE. V was pared by 4 bases and J by 4 bases, with 4 bases of the junction left unmatched. The CDR3 has 15 residues. The CDR3, as DNA: TGTGCCAGCAGCCGACTAGCGGGTCTCACCGGGGAGCTGTTTTTT. Protein sequence: CASSRLAGLTGELFF. Filled out from reference TRBV9 and TRBJ2-2, the complete variable domain reads DSGVTQTPKHLITATGQRVTLRCSPRSGDLSVYWYQQSLDQGLQFLIQYYNGEERAKGNILERFSAQQFPDLHSELNLSSLELGDSALYFCASSRLAGLTGELFFGEGSRLTVL.

The V gene is TRBV6-2 or TRBV6-3, the J gene TRBJ1-5; tentative D call: TRBD1 (5 bases). Germline V gene sequence: CDR1 MNHEY, CDR2 SVGEGT. Trimming took off 4 bases at V and 5 bases at J, with 12 bases between the two ends. The CDR3 runs 14 residues. CDR3 region: CASSFRDEDQPQHF. The DNA for the CDR3 is TGTGCCAGCAGTTTCCGGGACGAAGATCAGCCCCAGCATTTT.

The gene calls are TRBV7-2 and TRBJ2-5; the match to TRBD1 covers 10 bases. V trimming: 5 bases; J trimming: 5 bases; junction bases outside the gene matches: 8. The CDR3 covers 15 residues. The germline CDR1 and CDR2 sequences are SGHTA and FQGNSA. DNA of the CDR3: TGTGCCAGCAGCCAATCGACAGGGGGCTCGGAGACCCAGTACTTC. Amino acid sequence: CASSQSTGGSETQYF.

V is TRBV12-3 or TRBV12-4 and J is TRBJ1-5; D is uncertain. CDR3 length equals 16 residues. V lost 2 bases and J 1 base, leaving 12 bases between the germline ends. In DNA form, the CDR3 reads TGTGCCAGCAGTTTATCGGGAGTTGTGAGCAATCAGCCCCAGCATTTT. Residues: CASSLSGVVSNQPQHF.

The chain employs TRBV5-4 and TRBJ2-2; no clear D gene. From germline, CDR1 is SGHNT and CDR2 YYREEE (reference sequence). The length of the CDR3 is 13 residues. Trimming removed 2 bases at V and 1 base at J, with 3 bases between. CDR3 region: CASSLQNTGELFF. The CDR3 coding sequence is TGTGCCAGCAGCTTACAGAACACCGGGGAGCTGTTTTTT.

This clonotype was recorded once. The chain has TRBV7-9 and TRBJ2-1, with TRBD1 matching over 7 bases. The CDR3 consists of 13 residues. V shed 3 bases, J shed 7 bases, and the junction held 3 bases outside the gene matches. CDR1 is SEHNR and CDR2 is FQNEAQ in the germline V gene (reference sequence). For the CDR3, the DNA is TGTGCCAGCAGCTTGCTGACAGGGAATGAGCAGTTCTTC. The encoded protein is CASSLLTGNEQFF.

CDR3 region: CSVEEGDSTDTQYF. DNA for the CDR3: TGCAGCGTTGAGGAAGGGGATAGCACAGATACGCAGTATTTT. J is TRBJ2-3 and V is TRBV29-1; the D gene is possibly TRBD1 (5 bases). V was cut by 3 bases and J by 0 bases, with 10 bases left in between. CDR1 SQVTM and CDR2 ANQGSEA come from the germline V gene. This CDR3 is built from 14 residues.

This chain connects TRBV20-1 to TRBJ2-5; 8 bases agree with TRBD2. With V trimmed by 6 bases and J by 5 bases, 8 bases remained unmatched. This CDR3 comprises 13 residues. Germline V gene data show CDR1 as DFQATT and CDR2 as SNEGSKA (reference sequence). The CDR3 protein is CSAVGLASETQYF. CDR3 DNA sequence: TGCAGTGCCGTAGGACTAGCCTCGGAGACCCAGTACTTC.

V is TRBV7-2 and J is TRBJ1-2; D perhaps matches TRBD1 (6 bases). Trimming took 5 bases from V and 4 from J, leaving 14 bases between them. Germline assignment: CDR1 SGHTA and CDR2 FQGNSA. The CDR3 contains 14 residues. CDR3 nucleotide sequence: TGTGCCAGCAGCCCAGGGGTGCTACGCTATGGCTACACCTTC. The encoded protein is CASSPGVLRYGYTF.

This clonotype was recorded a few times. The chain recombines TRBV6-1 with TRBJ1-2, with a weak D call TRBD1 (5 bases). Germline CDR1 is MNHNS and CDR2 is SASEGT. V was trimmed by 1 base and J by 7 bases, leaving 7 bases between them. The CDR3 sequence is 12 residues long. CDR3 nucleotide sequence: TGTGCCAGCAGTGAAGTGGGGCGTGGCTACACCTTC. The encoded protein is CASSEVGRGYTF.

This clonotype was recorded a few times. The chain combines TRBV7-3 with TRBJ2-2, with 8 positions matching TRBD2. The CDR3 spans 16 residues. V lost 3 bases to trimming and J lost 1 base; unmatched junction nucleotides: 4. Germline V gene lookup returns CDR1 SGHTA and CDR2 FQGTGA. The CDR3 loop reads CASSFLTSGNTGELFF. In nucleotides, the CDR3 is TGTGCCAGCAGCTTTTTAACTAGCGGGAACACCGGGGAGCTGTTTTTT. Drawing the rest from reference TRBV7-3 and TRBJ2-2, the complete variable domain is GAGVSQTPSNKVTEKGKYVELRCDPISGHTALYWYRQSLGQGPEFLIYFQGTGAADDSGLPNDRFFAVRPEGSVSTLKIQRTERGDSAVYLCASSFLTSGNTGELFFGEGSRLTVL.

J is TRBJ2-5 and V is TRBV7-2; D unresolved. The V end was cut by 0 bases, the J end by 5 bases, with 4 bases between. In germline, CDR1 is SGHTA, CDR2 FQGNSA. The CDR3 extends over 12 amino acids. In DNA form, the CDR3 reads TGTGCCAGCAGCTTAGCGCAGGAGACCCAGTACTTC. Amino acid sequence: CASSLAQETQYF.

The chain couples TRBV11-3 to TRBJ2-7; D might be TRBD1 (5 bases). The CDR3 consists of 16 residues. Germline loops: CDR1 SGHNT, CDR2 YENEEA. Between the trimmed V and J ends, which lost 1 base and 2 bases, there was a span of 15 bases. The CDR3 DNA is TGTGCCAGCAGCTTAGTTGTCAGGACAATGCCCTACGAGCAGTACTTC. Protein product: CASSLVVRTMPYEQYF.

This rearrangement joins TRBV7-9 to TRBJ1-1; D is uncertain. CDR3 length: 13 residues. V was shortened by 5 bases and J by 1 base, with 8 bases between the two germline ends. The germline V gene has CDR1 SEHNR and CDR2 FQNEAQ (reference sequence). In DNA form, the CDR3 reads TGTGCCAGCAGCAAACAAGAGAACACTGAAGCTTTCTTT. Translation: CASSKQENTEAFF.

V gene TRBV19 combines with J gene TRBJ2-1; D might be TRBD1 (5 bases). CDR1 and CDR2 from the germline V gene are LNHDA and SQIVND (reference sequence). The V and J ends lost 9 bases and 1 base respectively, with 13 bases between them. This CDR3 region has 14 residues. The CDR3 bases are TGTGCCAGCAACTGGGGCGGTTCCTACAATGAGCAGTTCTTC. Translating it yields CASNWGGSYNEQFF.

This chain links TRBV21-1 with TRBJ2-3; TRBD1 is taken as the D call from the table, unchecked against the DNA. TRBV21-1 is a recognized pseudogene. The CDR3 sequence is 14 residues long. The CDR3 coding sequence is TGTGCCAGCAGCATACAGGGAGAGGCAGATACGCAGTATTTT. This translates into CASSIQGEADTQYF.

The rearrangement joins TRBV20-1 to TRBJ1-6; no firm D call. The CDR3 totals 13 residues. V was clipped by 5 bases and J by 5 bases, with 10 bases between them. Germline V gives CDR1 DFQATT, CDR2 SNEGSKA (reference sequence). The CDR3 reads CSAGLADNSPLHF. The CDR3 DNA is TGCAGTGCTGGCTTGGCGGATAATTCACCCCTCCACTTT.

This clonotype showed up just a few times. The V gene is TRBV6-2 or TRBV6-3, the J gene TRBJ1-1, with no clear D. The germline gives CDR1 MNHEY, CDR2 SVGEGT. Trimming left V 7 bases short and J 9 bases short, with 18 bases between. The length of the CDR3 is 13 residues. The CDR3 DNA reads TGTGCCAGCATCCTTGGGTCAGGCCTGAAAGCTTTCTTT. Protein: CASILGSGLKAFF.

The V gene is TRBV4-3, the J gene TRBJ2-7; 9 bases are a match to TRBD2. The length of the CDR3 is 16 residues. Germline V gives CDR1 LGHNA, CDR2 YSLEER. V gave up 1 base and J gave up 3 bases; unmatched junction bases: 7. The CDR3 is CASSQARGRVGYEQYF. The CDR3, as DNA: TGCGCCAGCAGCCAAGCGCGCGGGAGGGTCGGCTACGAGCAGTACTTC.

This clonotype was seen a handful of times. The V and J genes are TRBV20-1 and TRBJ1-2; D is possibly TRBD1 (6 bases). From germline, CDR1 is DFQATT and CDR2 SNEGSKA (reference sequence). The germline V and J ends were trimmed by 1 base and 0 bases, with 12 bases remaining between them. This CDR3 spans 15 amino acids. The CDR3 here is CSARAPEGANYGYTF. For the CDR3, the DNA is TGCAGTGCTAGAGCCCCGGAGGGGGCTAACTATGGCTACACCTTC.

This clonotype appeared a single time. This sequence joins TRBV20-1 and TRBJ2-1, with TRBD2 matching over 8 bases. The CDR3 length is 15 residues. V shed 2 bases and J 6 bases; nucleotides not matched to a gene: 9. Germline V CDR1 and CDR2: DFQATT, SNEGSKA (reference sequence). Written as DNA, the CDR3 is TGCAGTGCTAGATCATACCCGGGAGGGGGCAATGAGCAGTTCTTC. Translated: CSARSYPGGGNEQFF.

This chain joins TRBV30 and TRBJ1-6; tentative D call: TRBD1 (5 bases). The CDR3 loop spans 12 amino acids. Germline CDR1 and CDR2: GTSNPN and SVGIG (reference sequence). V gave up 4 bases and J gave up 5 bases, with 6 bases separating them. CDR3 in amino acids: CAWKQDNSPLHF. The CDR3 region has the DNA TGTGCCTGGAAACAGGATAATTCACCCCTCCACTTT.

The V gene is TRBV11-2, the J gene TRBJ2-7, with TRBD1 as a possible D gene (6 bases). Trimming removed 3 bases at V and 2 bases at J, with 8 bases between. CDR1 and CDR2 (germline): SGHAT, FQNNGV. The CDR3 runs to 13 residues. The CDR3 nucleotides read TGTGCCAGCAGCTTGGACAGACCCTACGAGCAGTACTTC. This encodes CASSLDRPYEQYF. Variable domain in full (rest from reference TRBV11-2 and TRBJ2-7): EAGVAQSPRYKIIEKRQSVAFWCNPISGHATLYWYQQILGQGPKLLIQFQNNGVVDDSQLPKDRFSAERLKGVDSTLKIQPAKLEDSAVYLCASSLDRPYEQYFGPGTRLTVT.

This clonotype was seen a few times. The rearrangement uses TRBV6-1 and TRBJ2-7, with 11 bases matching TRBD1. The ends lost 7 bases at V and 6 bases at J; junction bases unmatched: 11. The CDR3 runs 15 residues. CDR1 is MNHNS and CDR2 is SASEGT in the germline V gene. CDR3 DNA: TGTGCCAGCACTCTAATCGGGACAGGGGGTTCCGAGCAGTACTTC. Translation gives CASTLIGTGGSEQYF.

J is TRBJ1-2 and V is TRBV10-3; a possible D gene is TRBD1 (5 bases). The V and J ends lost 4 bases and 4 bases respectively, with 10 bases between them. The CDR3 covers 13 residues. Germline V gene sequence: CDR1 ENHRY, CDR2 SYGVKD. DNA for the CDR3: TGTGCCATCAGTGGGGACGCAGGCTATGGCTACACCTTC. This gives the protein CAISGDAGYGYTF.